This TCR beta chain was recovered during a study of Ad26.COV2.S vaccination and SARS-CoV-2 variants. Study at large: In the study, Ad26.COV2.S was injected intramuscularly once, or twice 56 days apart. General study findings and limits: In TCR breadth and depth analyses, total T cell responses may have been underestimated. In vaccinated individuals, spike-specific CD8+ and CD4+ T cell responses reportedly displayed substantial breadth.

Libraries were prepared by immunoSEQ multiplex PCR; TCRdb keeps only in-frame clonotypes and omits some of them. The sample yields roughly 460,000 clones, 80% to 90% seen once. Germline V gene data show CDR1 as PRHDT and CDR2 as FYEKMQ (reference sequence). The length of the CDR3 is 14 residues. Between the trimmed V and J ends, which lost 2 bases and 2 bases, there was a span of 8 bases. The treatment here: about 20 received Ad26.COV2.S at low or high dose, single or two shots; several received placebo; per-sample allocation not given. All samples were drawn on day 63, counting from the first vaccine or placebo injection. Regarding this clone: The target antigen is unknown.

This TCR was sampled from a person aged 18 to 59 who received the Ad26.COV2.S COVID-19 vaccine or a placebo. The sequencing used peripheral blood, collected in a trial of Ad26.COV2.S vaccine versus placebo. This rearrangement joins TRBV13 to TRBJ2-3; D is unclear. In DNA form, the CDR3 reads TGTGCCAGCAGCTTAAGGCTCTACACAGATACGCAGTATTTT. Translated, it gives CASSLRLYTDTQYF.